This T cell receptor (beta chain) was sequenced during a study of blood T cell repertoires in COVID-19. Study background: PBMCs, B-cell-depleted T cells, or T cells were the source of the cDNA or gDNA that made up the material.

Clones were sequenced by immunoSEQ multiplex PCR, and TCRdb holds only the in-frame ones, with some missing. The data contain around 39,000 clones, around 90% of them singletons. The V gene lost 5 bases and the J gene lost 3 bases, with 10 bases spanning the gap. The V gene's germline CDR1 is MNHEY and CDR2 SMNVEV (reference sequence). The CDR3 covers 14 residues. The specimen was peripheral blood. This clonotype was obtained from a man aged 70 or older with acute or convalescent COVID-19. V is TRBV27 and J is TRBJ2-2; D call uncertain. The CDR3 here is CASSLDLYTGELFF. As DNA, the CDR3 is TGTGCCAGCAGTCTAGACTTATACACCGGGGAGCTGTTTTTT.